What follows is one T cell receptor beta chain and its context. These data originate in a study of blood T cell repertoires in COVID-19. In the study overall: The cDNA or gDNA used as material had been derived from T cells, B-cell-depleted T cells, or PBMCs.

The germline V gene encodes CDR1 LGHDT and CDR2 YNNKEL (reference sequence). V was pared by 1 base and J by 1 base, with 4 bases between. The CDR3 has 13 amino acids. Sequencing was performed with immunoSEQ multiplex PCR; in TCRdb, only in-frame clones are kept and a portion is missing. The data show 90,000 to 120,000 clones, 71% seen once. The chain joins TRBV3-1 (or the pseudogene TRBV3-2) to TRBJ2-5; D call uncertain. The sample comprised peripheral blood. This TCR was recovered from a woman between 35 and 50 years old with acute or convalescent COVID-19. CDR3 nucleotides: TGTGCCAGCAGCCAAGGAGTCCAAGAGACCCAGTACTTC. It specifies CASSQGVQETQYF.